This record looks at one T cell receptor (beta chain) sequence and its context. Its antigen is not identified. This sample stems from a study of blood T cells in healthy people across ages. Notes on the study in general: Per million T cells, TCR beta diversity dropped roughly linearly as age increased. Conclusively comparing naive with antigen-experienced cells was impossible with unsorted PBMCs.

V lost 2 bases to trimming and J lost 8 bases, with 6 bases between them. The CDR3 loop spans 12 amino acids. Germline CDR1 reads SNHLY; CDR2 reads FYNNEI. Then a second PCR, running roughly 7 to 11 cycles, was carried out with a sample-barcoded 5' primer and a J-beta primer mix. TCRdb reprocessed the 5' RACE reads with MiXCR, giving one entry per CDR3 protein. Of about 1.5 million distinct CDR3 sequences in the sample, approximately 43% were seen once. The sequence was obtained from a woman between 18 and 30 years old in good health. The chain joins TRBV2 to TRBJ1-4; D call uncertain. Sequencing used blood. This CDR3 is CASSEPTEKLFF. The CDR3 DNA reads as TGTGCCAGCAGTGAACCGACAGAAAAACTGTTTTTT.